These 20 T cell receptor beta chains originate from one sample sequenced in a study of OX40 agonist ivuxolimab in advanced cancers. The data were produced by immunoSEQ multiplex PCR, yet TCRdb's version contains in-frame clones alone and is incomplete. The top ten clones hold 0.95% to 1.2% of a sample with 85,000 to 90,000 clones, 92% of them seen once. This material consisted of CD4+ or CD8+ T cells sorted from blood, taken in a trial of the OX40 agonist ivuxolimab. These receptors were taken from an adult with an advanced solid tumor such as melanoma, head and neck, liver or kidney cancer.

The chain combines TRBV4-1 with TRBJ2-7; 7 bases line up with TRBD1. Germline assignment: CDR1 MGHRA and CDR2 YSYEKL. The CDR3 loop spans 15 amino acids. V shed 2 bases, J shed 2 bases, and the junction held 6 bases outside the gene matches. The CDR3 DNA sequence: TGCGCCAGCAGCCAACCCCCGACAGGGACCTACGAGCAGTACTTC. This sequence encodes CASSQPPTGTYEQYF.

The V call is TRBV7-8, the J call TRBJ2-5; 9 bases line up with TRBD1. The V and J ends lost 5 bases and 0 bases, in that order; junction bases with no gene match: 10. Per the germline V gene, CDR1 is SGHVS and CDR2 is FQNEAQ. The CDR3 is made up of 17 amino acids. CDR3 sequence: CASSAGQGQGYQETQYF. The CDR3 bases are TGTGCCAGCAGCGCGGGACAGGGTCAAGGGTACCAAGAGACCCAGTACTTC.

J is TRBJ1-6 and V is TRBV7-2; tentative D call: TRBD1 (6 bases). The CDR3 covers 13 residues. The germline V gene has CDR1 SGHTA and CDR2 FQGNSA. V was cut by 7 bases and J by 9 bases, with 13 bases left in between. This CDR3 reads CASKQGGSSPLHF. Written as DNA, the CDR3 is TGTGCCAGCAAACAAGGGGGATCTTCACCCCTCCACTTT.

The sample holds one count of this clone. The rearrangement uses TRBV5-6 and TRBJ2-1; D perhaps matches TRBD2 (6 bases). CDR3 size: 13 residues. Trimming removed 0 bases from V and 6 bases from J, with 7 bases in between. Germline-derived CDR1 and CDR2 are SGHDT and YYEEEE. The CDR3 region is CASSLAGVNEQFF. The CDR3 DNA follows: TGTGCCAGCAGCTTGGCGGGGGTCAATGAGCAGTTCTTC.

The chain is built from TRBV7-2 and TRBJ1-4; 8 bases are shared with TRBD1. The junction had 3 bases not matched to a gene; V was cut back by 5 bases and J by 1 base. The CDR3 consists of 15 residues. Germline V CDR1 and CDR2: SGHTA, FQGNSA. This chain's CDR3 is CASSIDRGTNEKLFF. The CDR3 coding sequence is TGTGCCAGCAGCATTGACAGGGGAACTAATGAAAAACTGTTTTTT.

V and J are TRBV6-5 and TRBJ1-1; the D is unclear. Per the germline V gene, CDR1 is MNHEY and CDR2 is SVGAGI. The CDR3 spans 13 residues. V was cut by 5 bases and J by 1 base, with 8 bases left in between. In DNA form, the CDR3 reads TGTGCCAGCAGTGCGTGGGCGAACACTGAAGCTTTCTTT. This gives the protein CASSAWANTEAFF.

In DNA form, the CDR3 reads TGTGCCAGCAGGGGGAATTATAATGGCTACACCTTC. It specifies CASRGNYNGYTF. V usage is TRBV27 and J usage is TRBJ1-2; D call uncertain. The germline V gene encodes CDR1 MNHEY and CDR2 SMNVEV (reference sequence). Between the trimmed V and J ends, which lost 6 bases and 6 bases, there was a span of 11 bases. The CDR3 contains 12 residues.

The count of this clone is one. The chain carries TRBV11-2 and TRBJ2-3; possible D gene TRBD2, 6 bases. The CDR3 is made up of 15 amino acids. V lost 5 bases, J lost 4 bases, and 16 bases lay in between. Per the germline V gene, CDR1 is SGHAT and CDR2 is FQNNGV. This CDR3 is CASSPLGGKADTQYF. The DNA for the CDR3 is TGTGCCAGCAGCCCCCTGGGCGGGAAGGCAGATACGCAGTATTTT.

V gene TRBV6-6 combines with J gene TRBJ2-1; D might be TRBD1 (6 bases). This CDR3 has 14 amino acids. Per the germline V gene, CDR1 is MNHNY and CDR2 is SVGAGI (reference sequence). The ends were cut back, 6 bases at V and 1 base at J, with 10 bases in the middle. The CDR3 DNA is TGTGCCAGCAGCAGGGGAAGGTCCTACAATGAGCAGTTCTTC. Residues: CASSRGRSYNEQFF.

The V call is TRBV15, the J call TRBJ2-5, with 10 nucleotides matching TRBD1. The J call may be in error: the DNA end matches TRBJ2-7 better. This CDR3 is built from 15 residues. Germline CDR1 reads LNHNV; CDR2 reads YYDKDF (reference sequence). This CDR3 reads CATSRIGQGAYEQYF. The CDR3 DNA is TGTGCCACCAGCAGAATAGGACAGGGGGCCTACGAGCAGTACTTC.

The V call is TRBV10-3, the J call TRBJ1-3; D is ambiguous. Germline V CDR1 and CDR2: ENHRY, SYGVKD. Trimming left V 10 bases short and J 4 bases short, with 11 bases between. The CDR3 contains 12 residues. The CDR3 loop is CATNLGGNTIYF. The CDR3 coding sequence is TGTGCCACCAATCTAGGAGGAAACACCATATATTTT.

The rearrangement uses TRBV7-2 and TRBJ2-5; TRBD2 might be the D (6 bases). The germline CDR1 and CDR2 sequences are SGHTA and FQGNSA. The V gene lost 1 base and the J gene lost 5 bases, with 17 bases spanning the gap. CDR3 size: 16 residues. CDR3 sequence: CASSLGGFGGRETQYF. The CDR3 nucleotides read TGTGCCAGCAGCTTAGGAGGGTTCGGGGGTAGGGAGACCCAGTACTTC.

In DNA, the CDR3 is TGTGCCAGTAGTGGACAGGGGTTGAACAATCAGCCCCAGCATTTT. Translating gives CASSGQGLNNQPQHF. This chain uses TRBV19 with TRBJ1-5, with 9 positions matching TRBD1. This CDR3 has 15 amino acids. Germline V lookup: CDR1 LNHDA, CDR2 SQIVND (reference sequence). Unmatched junction bases numbered 5, after V lost 5 bases and J lost 3 bases.

The chain couples TRBV18 to TRBJ1-2; perhaps TRBD1 as D (5 bases). Per the germline V gene, CDR1 is KGHSH and CDR2 is LQKENI. Trimming removed 0 bases from V and 4 bases from J, with 9 bases in between. The CDR3 covers 14 residues. The chain's CDR3 is CASSPPGRAYGYTF. CDR3 nucleotides: TGTGCCAGCTCACCACCGGGACGGGCCTATGGCTACACCTTC.

V usage is TRBV6-4 and J usage is TRBJ2-1; 9 nucleotides agree with TRBD2. Trimming cost V 4 bases and J 8 bases; bases outside gene matches: 6. Germline lookup yields CDR1 MRHNA and CDR2 SNTAGT. The CDR3 spans 14 residues. The CDR3 nucleotides read TGTGCCAGCAGTGGGATAGCGGGAGACTATGAGCAGTTCTTC. This sequence encodes CASSGIAGDYEQFF.

The CDR3 protein is CASSAPGTGSGNTIYF. The CDR3 DNA sequence: TGTGCCAGCAGTGCCCCTGGGACAGGCTCTGGAAACACCATATATTTT. The chain has TRBV6-1 and TRBJ1-3, with 8 bases identical to TRBD1. This CDR3 region has 16 residues. Germline lookup yields CDR1 MNHNS and CDR2 SASEGT. V shed 4 bases, J shed 0 bases, and the junction held 5 bases outside the gene matches.

This chain joins TRBV2 and TRBJ1-5; D is perhaps TRBD1 (6 bases). Trimming removed 4 bases from V and 2 bases from J, with 6 bases in between. The CDR3 contains 13 residues. CDR1 and CDR2 (germline): SNHLY, FYNNEI. In nucleotides, the CDR3 is TGTGCCAGCAGTGGGACAGGCAATCAGCCCCAGCATTTT. Encoded protein: CASSGTGNQPQHF.

To note about this clone: At one end, the junction sequence differs from germline, possibly due to a read error. V and J are TRBV7-7 and TRBJ2-5; TRBD1 agrees at 8 bases. CDR1 SSHAT and CDR2 FNYEAQ come from the germline V gene (reference sequence). CDR3 length: 16 amino acids. The CDR3 sequence is CASSLGQGRDQETQYF. CDR3 nucleotides: TGTGCTAGCAGCCTAGGACAGGGCCGCGACCAAGAGACCCAGTACTTC.

This chain uses TRBV2 with TRBJ2-1; D is unresolved. Trimming removed 3 bases from V and 8 bases from J, with 17 bases in between. From germline, CDR1 is SNHLY and CDR2 FYNNEI. There are 15 residues in the CDR3. CDR3 protein: CASSDLGSGGYEQFF. Here the CDR3 DNA reads TGTGCCAGCAGTGATTTAGGGTCGGGTGGTTATGAGCAGTTCTTC. The full variable domain, rest sourced from reference TRBV2 and TRBJ2-1, is EPEVTQTPSHQVTQMGQEVILRCVPISNHLYFYWYRQILGQKVEFLVSFYNNEISEKSEIFDDQFSVERPDGSNFTLKIRSTKLEDSAMYFCASSDLGSGGYEQFFGPGTRLTVL.

This sequence joins TRBV4-1 and TRBJ1-4; possibly TRBD1 for D (5 bases). CDR3 length: 14 residues. The germline V and J ends were trimmed by 1 base and 10 bases, with 13 bases remaining between them. CDR1 and CDR2 from the germline V gene are MGHRA and YSYEKL. CDR3 nucleotide sequence: TGCGCCAGCAGCCAAGGGGACGGTTCGGGAAAACTGTTTTTT. This encodes CASSQGDGSGKLFF.